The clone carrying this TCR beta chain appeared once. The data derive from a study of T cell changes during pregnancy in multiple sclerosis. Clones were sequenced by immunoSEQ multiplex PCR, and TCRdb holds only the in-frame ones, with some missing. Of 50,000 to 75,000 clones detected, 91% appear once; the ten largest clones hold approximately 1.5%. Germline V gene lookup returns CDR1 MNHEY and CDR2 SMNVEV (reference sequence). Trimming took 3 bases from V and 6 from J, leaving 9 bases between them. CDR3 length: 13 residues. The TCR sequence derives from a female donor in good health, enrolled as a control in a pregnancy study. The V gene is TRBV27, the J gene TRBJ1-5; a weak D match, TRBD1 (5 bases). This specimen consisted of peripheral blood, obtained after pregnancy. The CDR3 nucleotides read TGTGCCAGCAGTTTTCAGGGCCCTCAGCCCCAGCATTTT. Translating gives CASSFQGPQPQHF.